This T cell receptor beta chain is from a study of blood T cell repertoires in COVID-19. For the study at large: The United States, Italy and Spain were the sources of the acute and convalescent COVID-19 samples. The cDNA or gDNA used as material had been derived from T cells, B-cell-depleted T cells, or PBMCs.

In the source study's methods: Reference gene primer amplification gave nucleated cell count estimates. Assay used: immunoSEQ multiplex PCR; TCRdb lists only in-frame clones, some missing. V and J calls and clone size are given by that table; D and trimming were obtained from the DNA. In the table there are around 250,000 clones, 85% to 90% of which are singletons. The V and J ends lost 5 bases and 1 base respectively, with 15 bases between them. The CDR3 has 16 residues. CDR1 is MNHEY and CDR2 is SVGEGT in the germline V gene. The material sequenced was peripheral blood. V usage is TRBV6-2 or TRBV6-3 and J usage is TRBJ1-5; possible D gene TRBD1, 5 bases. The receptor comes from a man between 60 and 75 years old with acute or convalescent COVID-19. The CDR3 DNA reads TGTGCCAGCAGTACCCGGGGGAGTGGGAGCAATCAGCCCCAGCATTTT. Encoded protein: CASSTRGSGSNQPQHF.